Each of the 18 T cell receptor beta chains below was sequenced from the same sample in a study of blood T cell repertoires in COVID-19. TCRdb keeps only in-frame clones here, not all; method: immunoSEQ multiplex PCR. This table has some 380,000 clones, more than 75% appearing once. Sequenced: PBMCs or T cells enriched from blood (not recorded which). The receptors derive from a man younger than 45 who had recovered from COVID-19.

This clone appeared a single time. The chain combines TRBV15 with TRBJ1-3, with D perhaps matching TRBD1 (6 bases). CDR3 length equals 16 residues. V gave up 5 bases and J gave up 0 bases, with 14 bases separating them. The germline V gene has CDR1 LNHNV and CDR2 YYDKDF (reference sequence). This CDR3 reads CATSAYRAISGNTIYF. The CDR3 DNA is TGTGCCACCAGCGCTTACAGGGCCATCTCTGGAAACACCATATATTTT.

This chain joins TRBV6-2 or TRBV6-3 and TRBJ2-7; 12 nucleotides line up with TRBD1. Trimming took 6 bases from V and 3 from J; bases not matched to a gene: 12. The CDR3 runs to 17 residues. Germline-derived CDR1 and CDR2 are MNHEY and SVGEGT. The CDR3 sequence is CASSAGTGGHFVYEQYF. The CDR3 DNA reads as TGTGCCAGCAGCGCCGGGACAGGGGGCCATTTTGTCTACGAGCAGTACTTC.

The chain carries TRBV6-1 and TRBJ2-7, with 8 bases aligning to TRBD2. Germline-derived CDR1 and CDR2 are MNHNS and SASEGT. The CDR3 contains 16 residues. Trimming at V came to 3 bases and at J to 2 bases, leaving 9 bases not matched to a gene. CDR3 DNA: TGTGCCAGCAGTGACCCCCCCTCGCGGGGGGCCTACGAGCAGTACTTC. Protein product: CASSDPPSRGAYEQYF.

Comments on this clone: Other DNA variants within this sample encode the same CDR3. The chain uses TRBV12-3 or TRBV12-4 and TRBJ2-7; D uncertain. The CDR3 is 11 amino acids. V dropped 8 bases and J dropped 2 bases, with 7 bases sitting between them. In nucleotides, the CDR3 is TGTGCCAGCTCATCGGCCTACGAGCAGTACTTC. Protein: CASSSAYEQYF.

V gene TRBV2 combines with J gene TRBJ1-2, with 7 bases aligning to TRBD1. Per the germline V gene, CDR1 is SNHLY and CDR2 is FYNNEI. V lost 6 bases and J lost 4; bases outside the gene matches: 8. The CDR3 has 14 residues. DNA of the CDR3: TGTGCCAGCAGCGCGGGGACAGAGCTCTATGGCTACACCTTC. It codes for CASSAGTELYGYTF.

To note about this clone: The junction and the germline gene differ at one end; a read error may be behind it. The rearrangement uses TRBV5-4 and TRBJ2-1; 10 bases fit TRBD2. Germline V gene data show CDR1 as SGHNT and CDR2 as YYREEE (reference sequence). The CDR3 length is 15 residues. CDR3: CASTLSGGGYSEQFF. The CDR3 DNA reads as TGTGCCAGCACCCTAAGCGGGGGGGGCTACAGTGAGCAGTTCTTC.

This rearrangement joins TRBV6-5 to TRBJ1-3; 7 bases align to TRBD1. V dropped 6 bases and J dropped 4; count of bases not matched to a gene: 0. CDR1 MNHEY and CDR2 SVGAGI come from the germline V gene. The CDR3 extends over 12 amino acids. CDR3 in amino acids: CASRGQGNTIYF. In DNA, the CDR3 is TGTGCCAGCAGGGGACAGGGAAACACCATATATTTT.

J is TRBJ1-6 and V is TRBV6-6; TRBD1 aligns across 8 bases. Germline loops: CDR1 MNHNY, CDR2 SVGAGI (reference sequence). V was clipped by 6 bases and J by 10 bases; unmatched bases: 8. CDR3 length: 14 amino acids. The chain's CDR3 is CASRLTTGVSPLHF. The DNA of the CDR3 is TGTGCCAGCAGGCTAACGACAGGGGTATCACCCCTCCACTTT.

The gene calls are TRBV2 and TRBJ1-1, with D uncertain. CDR3 length equals 12 residues. Germline V gene data show CDR1 as SNHLY and CDR2 as FYNNEI. Trimming left V 6 bases short and J 7 bases short, with 12 bases between. The CDR3 is CASRALGSEAFF. CDR3 in DNA: TGTGCCAGCAGGGCTCTAGGGAGTGAAGCTTTCTTT.

The chain is built from TRBV4-2 and TRBJ1-5; D is uncertain. V was shortened by 0 bases and J by 2 bases, with 17 bases between the two germline ends. CDR3 length: 18 amino acids. CDR1 LGHNA and CDR2 YNFKEQ come from the germline V gene. CDR3 loop: CASSQDSPSVRGNQPQHF. The DNA of the CDR3 is TGTGCCAGCAGCCAAGACAGTCCTTCAGTGAGGGGCAATCAGCCCCAGCATTTT.

The V gene is TRBV12-3 or TRBV12-4, the J gene TRBJ1-2; D gene unclear. Between the trimmed V and J ends, which lost 3 bases and 5 bases, there was a span of 4 bases. This CDR3 spans 11 amino acids. CDR3 amino acids: CASSFQYGYTF. The CDR3 DNA follows: TGTGCCAGCAGTTTCCAGTATGGCTACACCTTC.

The chain recombines TRBV9 with TRBJ1-3, with D maybe TRBD1 (6 bases). Trimming left V 3 bases short and J 4 bases short, with 11 bases between. The CDR3 is made up of 14 amino acids. Germline V gene data show CDR1 as SGDLS and CDR2 as YYNGEE. This CDR3 is CASSGGTIGNTIYF. As DNA, the CDR3 is TGTGCCAGCAGCGGGGGGACAATCGGAAACACCATATATTTT.

This clone appeared a single time. The gene calls are TRBV23-1 and TRBJ2-3; 9 nucleotides align to TRBD2. TRBV23-1 is placed among ORFs of uncertain function. The CDR3 spans 18 residues. The trim removed 2 bases at V and 4 bases at J, leaving 13 bases unmatched. The CDR3 loop is CASSQNQQPGLAADTQYF. The CDR3 nucleotides read TGCGCCAGCAGTCAAAACCAACAACCGGGACTAGCCGCAGATACGCAGTATTTT.

The CDR3 protein is CAISETTREGVQETQYF. CDR3 nucleotides: TGTGCCATCAGTGAGACGACTAGAGAAGGGGTCCAAGAGACCCAGTACTTC. The rearrangement joins TRBV10-3 to TRBJ2-5; D may be TRBD2 (6 bases). The V gene lost 2 bases and the J gene lost 1 base, with 17 bases spanning the gap. This CDR3 is 17 amino acids long. The germline V gene encodes CDR1 ENHRY and CDR2 SYGVKD.

The CDR3 is CASSPDGMNTGELFF. DNA of the CDR3: TGCGCCAGCAGCCCGGACGGGATGAACACCGGGGAGCTGTTTTTT. This rearrangement joins TRBV5-1 to TRBJ2-2, with D tentatively TRBD2 (5 bases). The CDR3 is made up of 15 amino acids. V shed 4 bases and J shed 1 base, with 11 bases lying between them. Germline V gene data show CDR1 as SGHRS and CDR2 as YFSETQ. Combining the CDR3 with reference TRBV5-1 and TRBJ2-2 gives the whole variable domain KAGVTQTPRYLIKTRGQQVTLSCSPISGHRSVSWYQQTPGQGLQFLFEYFSETQRNKGNFPGRFSGRQFSNSRSEMNVSTLELGDSALYLCASSPDGMNTGELFFGEGSRLTVL.

The chain carries TRBV5-1 and TRBJ2-2, with TRBD1 matching 8 bases. This CDR3 has 17 residues. The V gene end was trimmed by 0 bases and the J gene end by 4 bases; junction bases not matched to a gene: 8. Germline V lookup: CDR1 SGHRS, CDR2 YFSETQ. The CDR3 bases are TGCGCCAGCAGCTTGGGCCAGGGGGCGTTCATCACCGGGGAGCTGTTTTTT. It is translated as CASSLGQGAFITGELFF.

This chain uses TRBV6-2 or TRBV6-3 with TRBJ1-1, with a weak D call TRBD1 (5 bases). The CDR3 runs 17 residues. The germline V and J ends were trimmed by 0 bases and 1 base, with 15 bases remaining between them. CDR1 is MNHEY, CDR2 SVGEGT, per germline. CDR3 bases: TGTGCCAGCAGTTACTCGACGGCGGGGCAGGAGAACACTGAAGCTTTCTTT. This translates into CASSYSTAGQENTEAFF.

This clone showed up just a few times. This rearrangement joins TRBV27 to TRBJ1-1, with 9 bases identical to TRBD1. Germline V lookup: CDR1 MNHEY, CDR2 SMNVEV (reference sequence). The CDR3 is 15 residues long. The V and J ends lost 3 bases and 7 bases, in that order; junction bases with no gene match: 9. The CDR3 bases are TGTGCCAGCAGTTTTTGGGGACAGGGTCTAGGTGAAGCTTTCTTT. Encoded protein: CASSFWGQGLGEAFF.